What follows describes a single T cell receptor beta chain. The data stem from a study of long-term antiretroviral therapy in people with HIV. Every specimen held between about 1-10 million cryopreserved PBMC. These were thawed and washed before DNA extraction. Trimming took 0 bases from V and 2 from J, leaving 10 bases between them. Germline V gives CDR1 SGHDT, CDR2 YYEEEE. The CDR3 is made up of 15 amino acids. Running of the v3.0 immunoSEQ assay took place at survey level. It was roughly 40,000-50,000 T-cell genomes per sample that sequencing targeted. Method: immunoSEQ multiplex PCR; TCRdb's copy keeps in-frame clones and lacks some. Counted here are 30,000 to 40,000 clones, around 97% occurring once; the ten biggest clones make up about 2.9%.

The input for sequencing was unsorted PBMCs, taken 6.9 years after starting antiretroviral therapy. The V and J genes are TRBV5-6 and TRBJ2-3; D perhaps matches TRBD1 (5 bases). The clonotype originates from a young man with HIV. The CDR3 loop is CASSLGQSSTDTQYF. In DNA, the CDR3 is TGTGCCAGCAGCTTGGGACAGAGTTCCACAGATACGCAGTATTTT. Full variable domain (remainder filled in from reference TRBV5-6 and TRBJ2-3): DAGVTQSPTHLIKTRGQQVTLRCSPKSGHDTVSWYQQALGQGPQFIFQYYEEEERQRGNFPDRFSGHQFPNYSSELNVNALLLGDSALYLCASSLGQSSTDTQYFGPGTRLTVL.